The rows below give T cell receptor beta chains drawn from one sample of a study of molecular identifiers for immune sequencing clone quantification. TCRdb itself ran the PCR reads through MiXCR, one entry per CDR3 protein. The table lists about 640,000 distinct CDR3 sequences, nearly 20% of them singletons. Material for sequencing was naive CD8+ T cells from blood, with Jurkat cell RNA spiked in. These TCRs come from a human donor in good health. Some libraries in this study had Jurkat cell RNA spiked in. Both conserved end residues are part of each CDR3. D genes are given only for firm matches. Expanded clones are given a class, and other clones once, few, many or no size at all.

TRBJ2-3 | TRBV9 | 16 | TRBD1 | once | CASSPPRQGSTDTQYF | TGTGCCAGCAGCCCCCCCAGACAGGGCAGCACAGATACGCAGTATTTT
TRBJ2-2 | TRBV14 | 13 | - | few | CASSQVSGGKLFF | TGTGCCAGCAGCCAAGTGTCCGGGGGAAAGCTGTTTTTT
TRBJ2-3 | TRBV20-1 | 14 | TRBD1 | many | CSAIDRGGTDTQYF | TGCAGTGCCATTGACAGGGGGGGCACAGATACGCAGTATTTT
TRBJ2-3 | TRBV10-1 | 17 | - | - | CASSESFPSSSGDTQYF | TGCGCCAGCAGCGAATCATTCCCCTCTTCCTCCGGAGATACGCAGTATTTT
TRBJ2-2 | TRBV24-1 | 18 | TRBD1 | few | CATSDLDSGGANTGELFF | TGTGCCACCAGTGATTTGGATTCAGGGGGCGCGAACACCGGGGAGCTGTTTTTT
TRBJ2-7 | TRBV9 | 15 | - | many | CASSGTDGPLGEQYF | TGTGCCAGCAGCGGCACGGACGGACCCCTCGGCGAGCAGTACTTC
TRBJ2-7 | TRBV9 | 17 | - | - | CASSVPLPGDSAYEQYF | TGTGCCAGCAGCGTGCCCCTCCCGGGAGACAGTGCCTACGAGCAGTACTTC
TRBJ2-5 | TRBV12-3/TRBV12-4 | 15 | - | many | CASSPPGPPRETQYF | TGTGCCAGCAGTCCCCCGGGACCGCCGCGGGAGACCCAGTACTTC
TRBJ2-5 | TRBV21-1 | 13 | - | many | CASSTGPQETQYF | TGTGCCAGTTCAACAGGGCCCCAAGAGACCCAGTACTTC
TRBJ2-5 | TRBV12-5 | 14 | TRBD2 | many | CASASGGGEETQYF | TGTGCTAGTGCCTCGGGAGGGGGGGAAGAGACCCAGTACTTC